The 25 T cell receptor beta chains listed next were all sequenced from one sample in a study of shared clonotypes between healthy human individuals. Some clones are missing from TCRdb's copy, which holds only in-frame ones; the method was immunoSEQ multiplex PCR. The sample carries roughly 2,300,000 clones, 85% to 95% recorded once. The sequenced sample was naive CD4+ T cells from PBMCs. The sample's subset: CD45RA+ positively selected. The source of these receptors is a man between 18 and 35 years old in good health. Some clones in this sample may be carry-over from other donors' samples.

DNA for the CDR3: TGTGCCAGCAGGATACAGGGGGACGAGACCCAGTACTTC. It encodes CASRIQGDETQYF. V and J are TRBV28 and TRBJ2-5, with 8 nucleotides matching TRBD1. Trimming removed 6 bases from V and 5 bases from J; junction bases left unmatched: 5. The CDR3 contains 13 residues. Germline lookup yields CDR1 MDHEN and CDR2 SYDVKM.

In DNA, the CDR3 is TGTGCCAGCAGTTTAAACGTGCAGTCCTACGAGCAGTACTTC. Its translation: CASSLNVQSYEQYF. This chain connects TRBV27 to TRBJ2-7; the D is unclear. Trimming removed 2 bases at V and 1 base at J, with 9 bases between. This CDR3 region has 14 residues. Germline-derived CDR1 and CDR2 are MNHEY and SMNVEV (reference sequence).

The chain joins TRBV19 to TRBJ2-3; D assignment may be TRBD1 or TRBD2 (5 bases each). The CDR3 loop spans 20 amino acids. Germline V CDR1 and CDR2: LNHDA, SQIVND (reference sequence). Between the trimmed V and J ends, which lost 0 bases and 4 bases, there was a span of 26 bases. CDR3 sequence: CASSIDLLIFRDGEADTQYF. The CDR3 bases are TGTGCCAGTAGTATAGATCTATTGATCTTCAGGGACGGAGAGGCAGATACGCAGTATTTT.

The V gene is TRBV19, the J gene TRBJ2-1; TRBD1 or TRBD2 may be the D gene (5 bases each). Germline CDR1 is LNHDA and CDR2 is SQIVND (reference sequence). Trimming took off 1 base at V and 5 bases at J, with 9 bases between the two ends. There are 14 residues in the CDR3. This CDR3 reads CASSIVRGNNEQFF. As DNA, the CDR3 is TGTGCCAGTAGTATAGTGAGGGGAAACAATGAGCAGTTCTTC.

This chain uses TRBV6-4 with TRBJ1-5; 9 nucleotides line up with TRBD1. This CDR3 region has 15 residues. Germline-derived CDR1 and CDR2 are MRHNA and SNTAGT. V lost 5 bases to trimming and J lost 7 bases; unmatched junction nucleotides: 9. The CDR3 DNA sequence: TGTGCCAGCAGTTACGAGGGGACAGGGTCGCAGCCCCAGCATTTT. It codes for CASSYEGTGSQPQHF.

The CDR3 DNA reads TGTGCCAGCAGTTTACTCTCGCGCTACAATGAGCAGTTCTTC. Translated, it gives CASSLLSRYNEQFF. This sequence joins TRBV27 and TRBJ2-1; D not resolved. Trimming removed 2 bases from V and 3 bases from J, with 8 bases in between. The CDR3 is 14 amino acids. Germline loops: CDR1 MNHEY, CDR2 SMNVEV (reference sequence).

The chain links TRBV28 to TRBJ2-7; 10 nucleotides agree with TRBD1. The length of the CDR3 is 16 residues. V lost 2 bases, J lost 3 bases, and 7 bases stayed unmatched. The germline V gene encodes CDR1 MDHEN and CDR2 SYDVKM. The CDR3 DNA reads TGTGCCAGCAGTTTACGCACCTGGACAGGGGGCTACGAGCAGTACTTC. Its protein is CASSLRTWTGGYEQYF.

The chain couples TRBV5-1 to TRBJ2-6; TRBD1 might be the D (7 bases). This CDR3 contains 17 residues. Germline CDR1 is SGHRS and CDR2 is YFSETQ. V was trimmed by 0 bases and J by 3 bases, leaving 13 bases between them. CDR3 in amino acids: CASSLEGRGDGANVLTF. The CDR3 coding sequence is TGCGCCAGCAGCTTGGAAGGCAGGGGGGATGGGGCCAACGTCCTGACTTTC. Filled out from reference TRBV5-1 and TRBJ2-6, the complete variable domain reads KAGVTQTPRYLIKTRGQQVTLSCSPISGHRSVSWYQQTPGQGLQFLFEYFSETQRNKGNFPGRFSGRQFSNSRSEMNVSTLELGDSALYLCASSLEGRGDGANVLTFGAGSRLTVL.

The rearrangement joins TRBV11-3 to TRBJ2-1, with D tentatively TRBD1 or TRBD2 (5 bases each). The ends were cut back, 3 bases at V and 7 bases at J, with 16 bases in the middle. Germline V gene data show CDR1 as SGHNT and CDR2 as YENEEA. The CDR3 is made up of 15 amino acids. DNA for the CDR3: TGTGCCAGCAGCTTTGGGGACGGACATATTAATGAGCAGTTCTTC. Translating it yields CASSFGDGHINEQFF.

V is TRBV21-1 and J is TRBJ2-7. TRBV21-1 is an annotated pseudogene. This CDR3 has 16 amino acids. The CDR3 bases are TGTGCCAGCAGCAAAGCATGGGTTCTGGCAGCCTACGAGCAGTACTTC. Its translation: CASSKAWVLAAYEQYF.

This clone is a singleton in its sample. This rearrangement joins TRBV11-2 to TRBJ2-5; D remains ambiguous. The end of the DNA aligns better with TRBJ2-7, so the J call may be wrong. Germline assignment: CDR1 SGHAT and CDR2 FQNNGV. This CDR3 spans 12 amino acids. The CDR3 coding sequence is TGTGCCAGCAGCTTATTGTCCTACGAGCAGTACTTC. Translated, it gives CASSLLSYEQYF.

The chain recombines TRBV10-3 with TRBJ2-5, with D unresolved. The CDR3 totals 11 residues. The germline CDR1 and CDR2 sequences are ENHRY and SYGVKD. V dropped 6 bases and J dropped 5 bases, with 7 bases sitting between them. CDR3 protein: CAIRQRETQYF. Written as DNA, the CDR3 is TGTGCCATCAGACAGAGGGAGACCCAGTACTTC.

This clone appeared once. This rearrangement joins TRBV28 to TRBJ1-4, with D unclear. Trimming left V 5 bases short and J 7 bases short, with 17 bases between. The CDR3 runs to 15 residues. In germline, CDR1 is MDHEN, CDR2 SYDVKM. The CDR3 sequence is CASSPWTLRSEKLFF. CDR3 in DNA: TGTGCCAGCAGTCCCTGGACCCTTCGGAGTGAAAAACTGTTTTTT.

J is TRBJ2-5 and V is TRBV15; 8 bases are shared with TRBD2. The CDR3 is 14 amino acids. In germline, CDR1 is LNHNV, CDR2 YYDKDF (reference sequence). J lost 5 bases, V lost 3 bases, and 5 bases had no gene match. CDR3 region: CATSRGSGKETQYF. The CDR3 DNA sequence: TGTGCCACCAGCAGGGGTAGCGGGAAGGAGACCCAGTACTTC.

The gene calls are TRBV4-2 and TRBJ1-2; 8 bases match TRBD1. Germline assignment: CDR1 LGHNA and CDR2 YNFKEQ. The length of the CDR3 is 17 residues. Trimming cost V 1 base and J 0 bases; bases outside gene matches: 7. The CDR3 DNA is TGTGCCAGCAGCCAAGCCTTGACAGGGGACTCTAACTATGGCTACACCTTC. Its translation: CASSQALTGDSNYGYTF.

The chain combines TRBV5-1 with TRBJ1-2; 8 bases match TRBD1. The CDR3 is made up of 15 amino acids. The germline V gene encodes CDR1 SGHRS and CDR2 YFSETQ. V dropped 3 bases and J dropped 6; count of bases not matched to a gene: 10. The chain's CDR3 is CASSWAGQGADGYTF. CDR3 coding DNA: TGCGCCAGCAGCTGGGCCGGCCAGGGGGCAGATGGCTACACCTTC.

The chain combines TRBV27 with TRBJ2-5, with 13 positions matching TRBD2. With 3 bases clipped from V and 5 bases from J, the junction kept 12 bases outside the gene matches. The CDR3 has 18 residues. Germline V lookup: CDR1 MNHEY, CDR2 SMNVEV (reference sequence). The CDR3 reads CASSLSRTSGSKLETQYF. The CDR3 DNA reads TGTGCCAGCAGTTTGTCCAGGACTAGCGGGAGTAAGTTGGAGACCCAGTACTTC.

The CDR3 nucleotides read TGTGCCTGGAGTGCTACAGGGGCCGAGCAGTACTTC. Protein sequence: CAWSATGAEQYF. V usage is TRBV30 and J usage is TRBJ2-7; TRBD1 aligns across 7 bases. CDR1 GTSNPN and CDR2 SVGIG come from the germline V gene (reference sequence). The CDR3 loop spans 12 amino acids. The V and J ends lost 1 base and 6 bases, in that order; junction bases with no gene match: 3.

The chain joins TRBV7-9 to TRBJ1-1; maybe TRBD1 (5 bases). The germline V and J ends were trimmed by 0 bases and 5 bases, with 13 bases remaining between them. CDR1 is SEHNR, CDR2 FQNEAQ, per germline (reference sequence). The CDR3 is 15 amino acids. As DNA, the CDR3 is TGTGCCAGCAGCTTAGCTTGGGGCCCCAGGACTGAAGCTTTCTTT. Protein: CASSLAWGPRTEAFF. Complete variable domain (other parts from reference TRBV7-9 and TRBJ1-1): DTGVSQNPRHKITKRGQNVTFRCDPISEHNRLYWYRQTLGQGPEFLTYFQNEAQLEKSRLLSDRFSAERPKGSFSTLEIQRTEQGDSAMYLCASSLAWGPRTEAFFGQGTRLTVV.

The chain recombines TRBV30 with TRBJ2-1, with 10 bases identical to TRBD1. Trimming took 5 bases from V and 8 from J; bases not matched to a gene: 6. The germline CDR1 and CDR2 sequences are GTSNPN and SVGIG (reference sequence). This CDR3 has 13 amino acids. DNA for the CDR3: TGTGCCTGGGGACGACAGGGGGCCGATGAGCAGTTCTTC. This encodes CAWGRQGADEQFF.

V is TRBV11-1 and J is TRBJ2-3; TRBD1 matches at 7 bases. The J segment lost 2 bases and the V segment lost 5 bases, leaving 4 bases of the junction unmatched. CDR3 size: 14 residues. The V gene's germline CDR1 is SGHAT and CDR2 FQDESV (reference sequence). The CDR3 region is CASSRGQYTDTQYF. In DNA form, the CDR3 reads TGTGCCAGCAGCCGGGGACAGTACACAGATACGCAGTATTTT.

V and J are TRBV9 and TRBJ2-1; unclear D gene. CDR3 length: 12 residues. The V end lost 1 base, the J end lost 12 bases, and 11 bases lay between the germline ends. Per the germline V gene, CDR1 is SGDLS and CDR2 is YYNGEE. CDR3 nucleotide sequence: TGTGCCAGCAGCGTATCGGCTATGGGGCAGTTCTTC. It is translated as CASSVSAMGQFF.

J is TRBJ2-3 and V is TRBV5-6; the match to TRBD1 covers 9 bases. In germline, CDR1 is SGHDT, CDR2 YYEEEE. This CDR3 has 16 amino acids. V lost 0 bases and J lost 2; bases outside the gene matches: 4. CDR3 coding DNA: TGTGCCAGCAGCTTGGGGACAGGGGTGTTCACAGATACGCAGTATTTT. It yields the protein CASSLGTGVFTDTQYF.

This chain connects TRBV6-4 to TRBJ2-1, with 7 bases aligning to TRBD1. The CDR3 length is 15 residues. CDR1 is MRHNA and CDR2 is SNTAGT in the germline V gene. Germline trimming cut 5 bases from V and 5 bases from J; bases unmatched to any gene: 9. CDR3 residues: CASSYTGTVDNEQFF. CDR3 sequence (DNA): TGTGCCAGCAGTTACACCGGGACAGTTGACAATGAGCAGTTCTTC.

V gene TRBV4-1 combines with J gene TRBJ1-2; D is uncertain. Germline CDR1 is MGHRA and CDR2 is YSYEKL. The V gene lost 6 bases and the J gene lost 0 bases, with 8 bases spanning the gap. The length of the CDR3 is 13 residues. In DNA, the CDR3 is TGCGCCAGCAGTGCCGTAACTAACTATGGCTACACCTTC. As protein: CASSAVTNYGYTF.